Described below is a single T cell receptor (beta chain) sequence and its context. This clonotype was recorded many times. There is no known antigen for this receptor. No much larger clone exists at a distance of one base, and base qualities are not known. In light of the paper, this sample's treatment or condition label describes: live attenuated yellow fever vaccine strain. Two biological replicates of bulk PBMCs were collected at each blood-draw timepoint. PBMCs were isolated from peripheral blood using a standard Ficoll-Paque protocol. RNA was extracted with TriZol from bulk PBMCs, CD4 and CD8 fractions, and dextramer-positive and dextramer-negative fractions. These data come from a study of T cells after yellow fever vaccination (dated by TCRdb to about 2019). Regarding the complete study: The SMART-Seq v4 Ultra Low Input RNA kit was used to prepare libraries from fractions with low cell numbers. Two healthy male donors, one aged 18 to 30 and one aged 30 to 39 years, were included in the cohort. Blood was drawn at multiple timepoints before and after primary and secondary immunization, with bulk PBMC replicates and cell subsets isolated. To follow T-cell clones before and after primary and booster YFV17D yellow fever vaccination, bulk TCR alpha and beta repertoires were sequenced over time. What the research found in general, with its limitations: Compared with the primary T-cell response, the secondary T-cell response was weaker but faster, peaking on day 5 rather than day 15. A small fraction of clonotypes showed up in both the CD4 and CD8 compartments, probably as a result of convergent recombination. The study included only two donors, which limits how far the findings can be generalized. Computational filtering was required because FACS-sorted repertoires could contain abundant contaminating clonotypes from the bulk population. Most clones expanded after primary vaccination were re-detected after the booster (96% of CD4 and 88% of CD8), suggesting broad memory maintenance.

Relative to germline, V is 5 bases shorter and J is 3 bases shorter, with 14 bases between their ends. The CDR3 starts with the cysteine, ends with the phenylalanine, and has 15 residues. CDR3 DNA only is kept here, 45 bases in frame from base 1. The germline V gene supplies CDR1 MNHEY and CDR2 SVGAGI. TCRdb records Illumina NovaSeq 6000 as the sequencer. TCR cDNA was synthesized by 5'RACE template switching, through which a universal primer site and unique molecular identifiers were introduced. Priming for cDNA synthesis came from both the TCR alpha and TCR beta constant segments. Library amplification used two PCR steps, and the second PCR step added sample barcodes and sequencing adapters. Sequencing of the libraries was done on either Illumina HiSeq 2500 (2x100 bp) or NovaSeq (2x150 bp). As for how the authors treated the data: Demultiplexing of reads and collapsing into UMI consensus sequences were performed with MIGEC, and V(D)J alignment was carried out with MiXCR. Vaccine-responding clonotypes were defined with edgeR using replicate PBMC samples, requiring FDR below 0.01 and a log2 fold change above 5 up to day 15. Each bulk clonotype received a CD4 or CD8 identity based on whether the sequenced CD4 or CD8 repertoire contained that clonotype at higher abundance. TCRdb handled the public reads itself, with Q25 trimming in fastp and clone calling in MiXCR, and kept productive beta chains. Each CDR3 protein gets just one entry, which takes the most common genes and DNA from the rows behind it. The V and J calls and clone size come from TCRdb's table, not from the authors' own analysis. This sample gives some 350,000 distinct CDR3 sequences in total; about 4% of them show up just once. Of the sample, around 24% is held by the ten largest clones.

This sample comprised PBMCs, obtained 5 days after the yellow fever booster vaccination. The TCR sequence derives from a man aged 18 to 30 who received the YFV17D yellow fever vaccine. The rearranged segments are TRBV6-5 and TRBJ1-5; the D segment could be TRBD1, given 5 matching bases. The CDR3 here reads CASSAAGTYNQPQHF. The sequenced DNA is TGTGCCAGCAGTGCCGCAGGGACCTACAATCAGCCCCAGCATTTT.